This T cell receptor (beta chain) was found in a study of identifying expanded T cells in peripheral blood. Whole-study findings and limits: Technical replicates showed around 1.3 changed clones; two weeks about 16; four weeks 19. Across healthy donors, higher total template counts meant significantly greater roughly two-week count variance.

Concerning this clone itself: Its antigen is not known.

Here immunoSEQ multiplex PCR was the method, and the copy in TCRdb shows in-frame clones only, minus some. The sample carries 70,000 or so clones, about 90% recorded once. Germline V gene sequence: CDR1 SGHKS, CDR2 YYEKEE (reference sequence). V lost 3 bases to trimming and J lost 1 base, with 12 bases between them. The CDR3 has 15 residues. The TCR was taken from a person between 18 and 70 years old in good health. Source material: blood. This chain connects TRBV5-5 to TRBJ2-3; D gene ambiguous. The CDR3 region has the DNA TGTGCCAGCAGCTCTAACACCGGACGCACAGATACGCAGTATTTT. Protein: CASSSNTGRTDTQYF. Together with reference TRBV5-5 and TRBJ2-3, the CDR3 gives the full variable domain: DAGVTQSPTHLIKTRGQQVTLRCSPISGHKSVSWYQQVLGQGPQFIFQYYEKEERGRGNFPDRFSARQFPNYSSELNVNALLLGDSALYLCASSSNTGRTDTQYFGPGTRLTVL.